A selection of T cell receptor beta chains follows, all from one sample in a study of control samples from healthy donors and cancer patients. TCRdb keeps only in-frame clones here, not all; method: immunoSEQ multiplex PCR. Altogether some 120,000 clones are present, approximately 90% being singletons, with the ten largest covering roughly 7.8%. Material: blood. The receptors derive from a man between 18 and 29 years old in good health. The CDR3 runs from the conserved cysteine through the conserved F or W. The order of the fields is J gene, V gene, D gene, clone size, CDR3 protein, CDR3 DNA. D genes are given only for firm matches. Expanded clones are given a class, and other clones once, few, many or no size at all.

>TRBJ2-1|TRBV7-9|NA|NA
CASSLRAVDEQFF
TGTGCCAGCAGCCTCCGGGCGGTGGATGAGCAGTTCTTC
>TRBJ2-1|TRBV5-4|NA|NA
CASNSRGTFSYNEQFF
TGTGCCAGCAACTCGCGCGGGACTTTTTCCTACAATGAGCAGTTCTTC
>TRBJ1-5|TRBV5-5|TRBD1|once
CASSSRGAFNQPQHF
TGTGCCAGCAGCTCCAGGGGGGCGTTCAATCAGCCCCAGCATTTT
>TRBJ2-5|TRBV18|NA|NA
CASSLQETQYF
TGTGCCAGCTCCCTCCAAGAGACCCAGTACTTC
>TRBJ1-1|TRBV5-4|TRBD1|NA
CASSPDRVNTEAFF
TGTGCCAGCAGCCCAGACAGGGTGAACACTGAAGCTTTCTTT
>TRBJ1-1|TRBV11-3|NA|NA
CASSLTGRTEAFF
TGTGCCAGCAGCCTTACAGGGAGGACTGAAGCTTTCTTT
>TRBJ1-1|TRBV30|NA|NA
CAWSDSMNTEAFF
TGTGCCTGGTCGGACAGCATGAACACTGAAGCTTTCTTT
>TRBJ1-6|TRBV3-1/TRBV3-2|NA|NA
CASSQLRGSPLHF
TGTGCCAGCAGCCAACTGAGGGGTTCACCCCTCCACTTT
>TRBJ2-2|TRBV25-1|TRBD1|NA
CASTTGEAGELFF
TGTGCCAGCACGACAGGGGAGGCCGGGGAGCTGTTTTTT
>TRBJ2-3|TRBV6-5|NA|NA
CASRRASASDTQYF
TGTGCCAGCAGGAGAGCTTCCGCGAGCGATACGCAGTATTTT
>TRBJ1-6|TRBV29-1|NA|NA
CSVGEGIGNSPLHF
TGCAGCGTTGGGGAAGGGATTGGTAATTCACCCCTCCACTTT
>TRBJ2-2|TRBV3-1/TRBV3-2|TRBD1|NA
CASSRGQGSTGELFF
TGTGCCAGCAGCCGGGGACAGGGGAGCACCGGGGAGCTGTTTTTT
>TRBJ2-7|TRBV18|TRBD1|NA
CASSPTPGQGYEQYF
TGTGCCAGCTCACCAACGCCCGGACAGGGCTACGAGCAGTACTTC
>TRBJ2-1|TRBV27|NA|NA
CASMPGGGGEQFF
TGTGCCAGCATGCCAGGGGGAGGAGGGGAGCAGTTCTTC
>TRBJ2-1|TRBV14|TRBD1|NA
CASSQWDRAYNEQFF
TGTGCCAGCAGCCAATGGGACAGGGCCTACAATGAGCAGTTCTTC
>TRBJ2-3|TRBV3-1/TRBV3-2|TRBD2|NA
CASSQVSGGARTDTQYF
TGTGCCAGCAGCCAAGTTAGCGGGGGGGCCCGGACAGATACGCAGTATTTT
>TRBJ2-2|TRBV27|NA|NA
CASSPQEDTGELFF
TGTGCCAGCAGTCCCCAGGAGGACACCGGGGAGCTGTTTTTT
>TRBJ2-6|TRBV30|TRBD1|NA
CAWDRAGANVLTF
TGTGCCTGGGACAGGGCTGGGGCCAACGTCCTGACTTTC
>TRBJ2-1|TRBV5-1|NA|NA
CASSSHRGGDEQFF
TGCGCCAGCAGCTCGCACAGGGGAGGCGATGAGCAGTTCTTC
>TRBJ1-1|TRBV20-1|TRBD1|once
CSAPTGAEAFF
TGCAGTGCGCCTACAGGGGCTGAAGCTTTCTTT
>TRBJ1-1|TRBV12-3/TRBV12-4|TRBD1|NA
CASSINTGEAAFF
TGTGCCAGCAGTATTAATACAGGGGAGGCAGCTTTCTTT
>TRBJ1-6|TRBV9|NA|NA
CASSAGRGMTPLHF
TGTGCCAGCAGTGCTGGCCGGGGGATGACACCCCTCCACTTT
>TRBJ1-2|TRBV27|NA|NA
CASSFVGATGGYTF
TGTGCCAGCAGTTTCGTCGGCGCCACGGGGGGCTACACCTTC
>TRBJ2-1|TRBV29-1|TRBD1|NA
CSVEWDRGSYNEQFF
TGCAGCGTTGAGTGGGACAGGGGCTCCTACAATGAGCAGTTCTTC
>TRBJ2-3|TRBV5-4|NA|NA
CASSHRDFSTDTQYF
TGTGCCAGCAGCCACCGGGATTTCTCCACAGATACGCAGTATTTT
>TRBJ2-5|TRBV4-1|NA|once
CASSQERNSQETQYF
TGCGCCAGCAGCCAAGAGCGGAACAGTCAAGAGACCCAGTACTTC
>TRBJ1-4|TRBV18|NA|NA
CASSPQQGLNEKLFF
TGTGCCAGCTCCCCACAACAGGGCCTTAATGAAAAACTGTTTTTT
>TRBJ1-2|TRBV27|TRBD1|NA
CASSRGRFYGYTF
TGTGCCAGCAGTAGGGGGCGATTCTATGGCTACACCTTC
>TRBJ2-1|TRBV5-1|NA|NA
CASSQGTNYNEQFF
TGCGCCAGCAGCCAAGGGACCAACTACAATGAGCAGTTCTTC
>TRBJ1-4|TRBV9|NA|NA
CASSVDSIPNNEKLFF
TGTGCCAGCAGCGTAGACAGCATCCCAAACAATGAAAAACTGTTTTTT
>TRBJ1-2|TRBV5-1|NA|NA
CASSLDSVLYGYTF
TGCGCCAGCAGCTTGGACAGCGTCTTATATGGCTACACCTTC
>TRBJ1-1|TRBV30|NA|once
CAWSPQGITNTEAFF
TGTGCCTGGAGTCCCCAGGGGATAACGAACACTGAAGCTTTCTTT